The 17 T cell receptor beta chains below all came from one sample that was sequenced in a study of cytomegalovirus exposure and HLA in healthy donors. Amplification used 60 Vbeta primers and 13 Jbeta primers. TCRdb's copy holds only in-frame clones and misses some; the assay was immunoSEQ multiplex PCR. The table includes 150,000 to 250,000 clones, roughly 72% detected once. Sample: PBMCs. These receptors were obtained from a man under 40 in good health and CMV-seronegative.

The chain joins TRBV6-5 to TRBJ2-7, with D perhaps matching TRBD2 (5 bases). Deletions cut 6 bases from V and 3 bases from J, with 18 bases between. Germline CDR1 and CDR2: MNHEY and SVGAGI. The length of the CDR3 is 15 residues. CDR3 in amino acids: CASRPVSVALYEQYF. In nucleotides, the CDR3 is TGTGCCAGCAGGCCTGTTAGCGTTGCTCTCTACGAGCAGTACTTC.

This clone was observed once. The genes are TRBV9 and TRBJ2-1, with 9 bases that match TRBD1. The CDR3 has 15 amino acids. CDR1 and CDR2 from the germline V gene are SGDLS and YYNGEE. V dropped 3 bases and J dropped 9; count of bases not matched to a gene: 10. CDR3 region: CASSELGQGGAEQFF. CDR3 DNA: TGTGCCAGCAGCGAATTGGGACAGGGAGGCGCTGAGCAGTTCTTC.

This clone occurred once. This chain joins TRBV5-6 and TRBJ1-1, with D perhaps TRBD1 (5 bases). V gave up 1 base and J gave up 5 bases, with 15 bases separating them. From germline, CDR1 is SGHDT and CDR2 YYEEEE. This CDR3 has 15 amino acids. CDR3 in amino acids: CASSLRQPGKTEAFF. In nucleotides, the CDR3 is TGTGCCAGCAGCTTGCGACAGCCTGGGAAGACTGAAGCTTTCTTT.

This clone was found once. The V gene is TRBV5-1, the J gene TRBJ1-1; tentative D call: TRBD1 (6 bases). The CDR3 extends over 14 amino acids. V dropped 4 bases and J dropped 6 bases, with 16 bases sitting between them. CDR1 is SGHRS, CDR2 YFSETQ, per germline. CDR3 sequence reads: CASSLEMDSPEAFF. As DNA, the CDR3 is TGCGCCAGCAGCCTAGAAATGGACAGCCCTGAAGCTTTCTTT.

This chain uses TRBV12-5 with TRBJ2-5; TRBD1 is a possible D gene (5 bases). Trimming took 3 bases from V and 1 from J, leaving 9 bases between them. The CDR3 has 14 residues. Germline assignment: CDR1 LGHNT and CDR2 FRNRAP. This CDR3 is CASGLGESQETQYF. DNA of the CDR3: TGTGCTAGTGGTTTAGGGGAAAGCCAAGAGACCCAGTACTTC.

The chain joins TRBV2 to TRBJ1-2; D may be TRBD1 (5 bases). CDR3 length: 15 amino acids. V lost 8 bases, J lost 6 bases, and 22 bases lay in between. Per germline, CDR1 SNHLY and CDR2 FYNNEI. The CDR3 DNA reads TGTGCCAGCCATGGGGCGCGGGGGAACACTGATGGCTACACCTTC. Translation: CASHGARGNTDGYTF.

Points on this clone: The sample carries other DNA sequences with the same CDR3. The CDR3 spells CASSPADRFSSPLHF. The CDR3 DNA reads TGTGCCAGCAGTCCCGCCGACAGATTTAGTTCACCCCTCCACTTT. The rearrangement links TRBV28 to TRBJ1-6, with TRBD1 as a possible D gene (5 bases). The CDR3 extends over 15 amino acids. Germline lookup yields CDR1 MDHEN and CDR2 SYDVKM. Trimming left V 5 bases short and J 9 bases short, with 17 bases between.

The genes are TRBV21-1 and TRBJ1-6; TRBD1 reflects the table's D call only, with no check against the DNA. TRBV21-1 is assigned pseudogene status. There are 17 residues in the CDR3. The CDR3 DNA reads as TGTGCCAGCAGCGACAGGGGAGATAGGGCCTATAATTCACCCCTCCACTTT. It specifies CASSDRGDRAYNSPLHF.

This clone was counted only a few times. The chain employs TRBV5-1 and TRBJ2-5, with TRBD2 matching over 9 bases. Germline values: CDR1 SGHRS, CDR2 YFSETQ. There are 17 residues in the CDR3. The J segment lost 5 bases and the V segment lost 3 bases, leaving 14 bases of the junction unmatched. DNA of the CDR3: TGCGCCAGCAGCTCAGGGCTAGCGGGGAGCGGATCGGAGACCCAGTACTTC. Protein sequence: CASSSGLAGSGSETQYF.

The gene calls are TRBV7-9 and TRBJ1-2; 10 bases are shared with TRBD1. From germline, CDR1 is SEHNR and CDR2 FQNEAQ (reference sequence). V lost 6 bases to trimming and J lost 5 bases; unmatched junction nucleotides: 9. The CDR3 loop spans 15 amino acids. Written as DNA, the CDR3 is TGTGCCAGCAGTGGCCCGGACAGGGGGAGGTATGGCTACACCTTC. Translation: CASSGPDRGRYGYTF. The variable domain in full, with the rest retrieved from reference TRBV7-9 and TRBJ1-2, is DTGVSQNPRHKITKRGQNVTFRCDPISEHNRLYWYRQTLGQGPEFLTYFQNEAQLEKSRLLSDRFSAERPKGSFSTLEIQRTEQGDSAMYLCASSGPDRGRYGYTFGSGTRLTVV.

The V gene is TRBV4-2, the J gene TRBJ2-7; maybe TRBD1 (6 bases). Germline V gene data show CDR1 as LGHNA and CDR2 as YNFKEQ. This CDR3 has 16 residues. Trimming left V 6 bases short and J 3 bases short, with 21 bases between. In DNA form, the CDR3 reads TGTGCCAGCAGATCTGCGGCAGGGGCCCAAAACTACGAGCAGTACTTC. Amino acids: CASRSAAGAQNYEQYF.

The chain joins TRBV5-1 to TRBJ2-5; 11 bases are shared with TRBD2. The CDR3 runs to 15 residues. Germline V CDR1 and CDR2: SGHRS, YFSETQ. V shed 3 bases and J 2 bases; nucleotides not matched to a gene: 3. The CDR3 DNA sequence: TGCGCCAGCAGCTCCGGGACTAGCGGACAAGAGACCCAGTACTTC. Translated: CASSSGTSGQETQYF.

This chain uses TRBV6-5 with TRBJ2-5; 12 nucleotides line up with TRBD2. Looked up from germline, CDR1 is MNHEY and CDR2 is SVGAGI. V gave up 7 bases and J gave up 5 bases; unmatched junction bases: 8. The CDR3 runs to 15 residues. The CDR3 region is CASIRLAGESETQYF. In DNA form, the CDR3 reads TGTGCCAGCATTAGACTAGCGGGAGAGTCTGAGACCCAGTACTTC.

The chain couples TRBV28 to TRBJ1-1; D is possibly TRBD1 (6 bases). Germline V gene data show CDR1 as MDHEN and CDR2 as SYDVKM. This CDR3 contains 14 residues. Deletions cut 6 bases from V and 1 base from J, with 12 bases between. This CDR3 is CASRVTGANTEAFF. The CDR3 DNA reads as TGTGCCAGCAGGGTGACAGGAGCGAACACTGAAGCTTTCTTT. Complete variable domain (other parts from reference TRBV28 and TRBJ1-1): DVKVTQSSRYLVKRTGEKVFLECVQDMDHENMFWYRQDPGLGLRLIYFSYDVKMKEKGDIPEGYSVSREKKERFSLILESASTNQTSMYLCASRVTGANTEAFFGQGTRLTVV.

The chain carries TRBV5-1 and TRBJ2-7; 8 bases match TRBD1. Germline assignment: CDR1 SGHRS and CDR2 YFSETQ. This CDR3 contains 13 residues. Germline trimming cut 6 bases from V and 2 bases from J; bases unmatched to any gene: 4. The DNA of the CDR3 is TGCGCCAGCAACCAGGGGGCCACCTACGAGCAGTACTTC. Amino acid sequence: CASNQGATYEQYF.

CDR3 region: CASSPLSGNNQPQHF. In nucleotides, the CDR3 is TGTGCCAGCTCACCACTTTCAGGGAACAATCAGCCCCAGCATTTT. The chain links TRBV18 to TRBJ1-5, with D possibly being TRBD1 (5 bases). The length of the CDR3 is 15 residues. CDR1 is KGHSH and CDR2 is LQKENI in the germline V gene. Between the trimmed V and J ends, which lost 1 base and 3 bases, there was a span of 10 bases.

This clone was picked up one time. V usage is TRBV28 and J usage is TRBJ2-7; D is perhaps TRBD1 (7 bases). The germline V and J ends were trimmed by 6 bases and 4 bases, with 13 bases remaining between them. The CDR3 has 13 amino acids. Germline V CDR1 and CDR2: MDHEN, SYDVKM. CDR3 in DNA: TGTGCCAGCAGACTCAGGGGGAGGTACGAGCAGTACTTC. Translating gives CASRLRGRYEQYF.